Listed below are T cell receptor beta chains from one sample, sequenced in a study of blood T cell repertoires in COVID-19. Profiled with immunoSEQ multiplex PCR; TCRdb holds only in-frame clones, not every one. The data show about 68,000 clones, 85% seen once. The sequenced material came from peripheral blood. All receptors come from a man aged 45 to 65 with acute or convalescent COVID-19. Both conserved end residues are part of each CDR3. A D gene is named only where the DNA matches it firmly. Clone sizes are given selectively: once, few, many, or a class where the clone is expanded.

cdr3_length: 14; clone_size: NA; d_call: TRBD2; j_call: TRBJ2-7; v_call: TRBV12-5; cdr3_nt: TGTGCTAGTGGTTGGGGGACTAGTTTATACGAGCAGTACTTC; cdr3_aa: CASGWGTSLYEQYF
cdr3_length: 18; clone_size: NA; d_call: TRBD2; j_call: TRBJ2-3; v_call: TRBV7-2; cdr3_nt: TGTGCCAGCAGCTTAAGGGGGGTCAGTAGCGGGGGCACAGATACGCAGTATTTT; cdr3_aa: CASSLRGVSSGGTDTQYF
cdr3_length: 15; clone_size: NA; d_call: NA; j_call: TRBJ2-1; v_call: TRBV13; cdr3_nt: TGTGCCAGCAGCCTAATACAGGGAAAACACAATGAGCAGTTCTTC; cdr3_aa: CASSLIQGKHNEQFF
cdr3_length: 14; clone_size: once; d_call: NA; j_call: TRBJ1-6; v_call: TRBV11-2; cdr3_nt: TGTGCCAGCAGCCGACAGGAGACGGTGTCACCCCTCCACTTT; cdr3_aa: CASSRQETVSPLHF
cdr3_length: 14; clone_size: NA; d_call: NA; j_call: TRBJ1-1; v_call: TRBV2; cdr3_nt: TGTGCCAGCAGCTTCTACGGAGGGGACACTGAAGCTTTCTTT; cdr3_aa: CASSFYGGDTEAFF
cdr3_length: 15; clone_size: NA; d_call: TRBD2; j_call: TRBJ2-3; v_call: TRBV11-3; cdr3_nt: TGTGCCAGCAGCTCGAGCGGGGGGGCCTCAGATACGCAGTATTTT; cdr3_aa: CASSSSGGASDTQYF
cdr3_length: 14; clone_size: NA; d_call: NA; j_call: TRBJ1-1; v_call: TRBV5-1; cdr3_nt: TGCGCCAGCAGCTTGGCCATGGGAGGGACTGAAGCTTTCTTT; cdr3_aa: CASSLAMGGTEAFF
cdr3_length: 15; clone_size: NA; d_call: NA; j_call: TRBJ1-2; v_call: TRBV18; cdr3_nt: TGTGCCAGCTCACGGGACATCAGCGGAGACTATGGCTACACCTTC; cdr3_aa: CASSRDISGDYGYTF
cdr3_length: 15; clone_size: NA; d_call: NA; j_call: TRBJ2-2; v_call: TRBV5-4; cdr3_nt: TGTGCCAGCAGCCACCCGGCCAGCTTCAGGGGGGAGCTGTTTTTT; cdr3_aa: CASSHPASFRGELFF
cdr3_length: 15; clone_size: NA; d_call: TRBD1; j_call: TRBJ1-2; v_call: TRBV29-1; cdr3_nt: TGCAGCGTTGAAGATCGGGACAGGCGGGACTATGGCTACACCTTC; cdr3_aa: CSVEDRDRRDYGYTF
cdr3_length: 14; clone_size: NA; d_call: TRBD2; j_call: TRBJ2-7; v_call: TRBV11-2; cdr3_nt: TGTGCCAGCAGCCCGGGACTAGCGGGGGTCGAGCAGTACTTC; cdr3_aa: CASSPGLAGVEQYF
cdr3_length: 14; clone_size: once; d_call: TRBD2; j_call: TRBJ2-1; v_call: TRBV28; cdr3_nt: TGTGCCAGCAGTTTCCAAGCGGGGGTCAATGAGCAGTTCTTC; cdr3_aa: CASSFQAGVNEQFF
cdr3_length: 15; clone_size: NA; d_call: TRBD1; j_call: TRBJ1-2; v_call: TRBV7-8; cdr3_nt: TGTGCCAGCAGCCAACGGACAGGGGGCTTCTATGGCTACACCTTC; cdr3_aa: CASSQRTGGFYGYTF
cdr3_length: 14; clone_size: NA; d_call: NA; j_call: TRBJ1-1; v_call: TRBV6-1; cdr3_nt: TGTGCCAGCAGTGAAGACAGGGATTACACTGAAGCTTTCTTT; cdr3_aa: CASSEDRDYTEAFF
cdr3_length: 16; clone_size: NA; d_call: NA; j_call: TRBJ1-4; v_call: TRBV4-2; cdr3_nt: TGTGCCAGCAGCCAAGTAGGAAGACTAACTAATGAAAAACTGTTTTTT; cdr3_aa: CASSQVGRLTNEKLFF
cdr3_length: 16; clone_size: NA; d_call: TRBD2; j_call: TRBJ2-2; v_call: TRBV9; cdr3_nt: TGTGCCAGCAGCGTCGGTGGCGGGGGGAACACCGGGGAGCTGTTTTTT; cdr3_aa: CASSVGGGGNTGELFF
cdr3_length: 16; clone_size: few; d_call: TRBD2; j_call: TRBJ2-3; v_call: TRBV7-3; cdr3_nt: TGTGCCAGCAGCCCCCTCGGACTAGCGGTCACAGATACGCAGTATTTT; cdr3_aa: CASSPLGLAVTDTQYF
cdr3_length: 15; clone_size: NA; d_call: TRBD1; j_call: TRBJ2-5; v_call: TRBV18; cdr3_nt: TGTGCCAGCTCACCACCGCTGGACAGGGGAGAGACCCAGTACTTC; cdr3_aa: CASSPPLDRGETQYF
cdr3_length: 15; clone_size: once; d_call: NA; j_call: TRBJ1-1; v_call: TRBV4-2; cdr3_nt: TGTGCCAGCAGCCAAGAACTTGGTCAGGACACTGAAGCTTTCTTT; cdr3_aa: CASSQELGQDTEAFF
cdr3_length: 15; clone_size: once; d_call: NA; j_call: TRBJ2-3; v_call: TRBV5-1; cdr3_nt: TGCGCCAGCAGCTTGGTCCCGCGGCCCGCAGATACGCAGTATTTT; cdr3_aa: CASSLVPRPADTQYF
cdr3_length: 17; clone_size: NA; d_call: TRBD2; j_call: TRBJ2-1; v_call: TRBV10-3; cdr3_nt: TGTGCCATCAGTGAGGGGGGGCTAGCGGGGTCCTACAATGAGCAGTTCTTC; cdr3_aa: CAISEGGLAGSYNEQFF
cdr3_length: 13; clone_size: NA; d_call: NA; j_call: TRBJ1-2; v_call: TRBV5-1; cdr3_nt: TGCGCCAGCAGCTTGGCGGCAGGGGAGGGCTACACCTTC; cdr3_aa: CASSLAAGEGYTF
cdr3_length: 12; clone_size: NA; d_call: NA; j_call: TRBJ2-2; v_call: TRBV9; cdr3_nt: TGTGCCAGCAGCGTGGGGCCCGGGGAGCTGTTTTTT; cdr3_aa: CASSVGPGELFF
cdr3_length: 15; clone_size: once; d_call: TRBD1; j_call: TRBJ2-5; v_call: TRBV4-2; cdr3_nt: TGTGCCAGCAGCCAAGAACCGACAGGGCAAGAGACCCAGTACTTC; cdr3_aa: CASSQEPTGQETQYF
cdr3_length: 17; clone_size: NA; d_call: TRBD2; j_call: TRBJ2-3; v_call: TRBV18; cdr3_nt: TGTGCCAGCTCACCCGGACTAGCGGAGACTAGCACAGATACGCAGTATTTT; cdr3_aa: CASSPGLAETSTDTQYF
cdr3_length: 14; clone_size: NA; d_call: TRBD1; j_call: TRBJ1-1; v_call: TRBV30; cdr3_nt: TGTGCCTGGGTTCCGGGACAGAGGAACACTGAAGCTTTCTTT; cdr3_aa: CAWVPGQRNTEAFF
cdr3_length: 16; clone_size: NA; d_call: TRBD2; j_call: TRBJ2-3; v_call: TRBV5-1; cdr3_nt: TGCGCCAGCAGATCCGGGACTAGCTTTTACGGGGATACGCAGTATTTT; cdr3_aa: CASRSGTSFYGDTQYF
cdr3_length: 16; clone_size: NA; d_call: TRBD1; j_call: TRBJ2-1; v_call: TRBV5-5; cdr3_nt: TGTGCCAGCAGCGTCCGGGACAGGGGAACCTACAATGAGCAGTTCTTC; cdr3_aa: CASSVRDRGTYNEQFF
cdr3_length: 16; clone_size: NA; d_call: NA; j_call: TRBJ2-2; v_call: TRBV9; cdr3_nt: TGTGCCAGCAGCCTAGGACTGGGGCGGGGCACCGGGGAGCTGTTTTTT; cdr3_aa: CASSLGLGRGTGELFF
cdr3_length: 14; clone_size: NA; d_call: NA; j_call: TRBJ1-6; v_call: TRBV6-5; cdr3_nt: TGTGCCAGCAGTAACAGGGTTGAAAAGTCACCCCTCCACTTT; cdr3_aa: CASSNRVEKSPLHF
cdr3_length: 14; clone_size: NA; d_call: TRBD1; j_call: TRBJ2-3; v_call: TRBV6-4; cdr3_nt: TGTGCCAGCCAACGGGACAGGGGGACAGATACGCAGTATTTT; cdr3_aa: CASQRDRGTDTQYF
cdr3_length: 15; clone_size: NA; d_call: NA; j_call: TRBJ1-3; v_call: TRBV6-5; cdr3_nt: TGTGCCAGCAGTTACCTCAAAGGGGAAAGAAACACCATATATTTT; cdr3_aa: CASSYLKGERNTIYF
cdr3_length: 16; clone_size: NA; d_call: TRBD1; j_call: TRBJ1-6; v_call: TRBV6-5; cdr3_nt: TGTGCCAGCAGTTCTGCCCGGACAGGGGTGGATTCACCCCTCCACTTT; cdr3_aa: CASSSARTGVDSPLHF
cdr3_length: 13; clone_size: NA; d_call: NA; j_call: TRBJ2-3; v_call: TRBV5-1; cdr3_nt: TGCGCCAGCAGCTCTCAGGGTACAGATACGCAGTATTTT; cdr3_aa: CASSSQGTDTQYF